One sample yielded the 6 T cell receptor beta chains listed below, sequenced in a study of T cells in Graves' hyperthyroidism and ophthalmopathy. TCR beta CDR3 region amplification was performed from RNA transcripts. TCR CDR3 underwent first-round RT-PCR with the HTBI primer set. One entry per CDR3 protein results from TCRdb running MiXCR on the multiplex PCR reads. Seen here are about 640,000 distinct CDR3 sequences, roughly 20% observed once, and the top ten hold around a third. The sequenced sample was blood. These receptors were obtained from a man aged 25 to 45 with Graves' ophthalmopathy.

This clonotype was recorded many times. The chain carries TRBV28 and TRBJ2-7; 9 positions agree with TRBD1. The CDR3 has 15 amino acids. V gave up 7 bases and J gave up 0 bases; unmatched junction bases: 7. The germline V gene has CDR1 MDHEN and CDR2 SYDVKM. CDR3 region: CASNSRDRVSYEQYF. In DNA form, the CDR3 reads TGTGCCAGCAATTCCCGGGACAGGGTCTCCTACGAGCAGTACTTC.

V gene TRBV6-5 combines with J gene TRBJ2-2; D not resolved. The CDR3 spans 14 residues. Germline V CDR1 and CDR2: MNHEY, SVGAGI. The germline V and J ends were trimmed by 0 bases and 5 bases, with 7 bases remaining between them. CDR3 loop: CASSYSWDTGELFF. The CDR3, as DNA: TGTGCCAGCAGTTACTCTTGGGATACCGGGGAGCTGTTTTTT.

The chain has TRBV9 and TRBJ1-2; 7 bases fit TRBD1. Germline values: CDR1 SGDLS, CDR2 YYNGEE. This CDR3 region has 13 residues. Trimming removed 4 bases from V and 9 bases from J; junction bases left unmatched: 9. The CDR3 DNA reads as TGTGCCAGCAGCACCAGACAGGGCCGGAGCTACACCTTC. Its protein is CASSTRQGRSYTF.

V usage is TRBV7-9 and J usage is TRBJ1-2; D is ambiguous. Germline CDR1 reads SEHNR; CDR2 reads FQNEAQ (reference sequence). The CDR3 contains 14 residues. Trimming removed 1 base from V and 6 bases from J, with 12 bases in between. CDR3 sequence reads: CASSLDVWRDGYTF. The CDR3 DNA follows: TGTGCCAGCAGCTTAGATGTCTGGCGGGATGGCTACACCTTC.

The rearrangement joins TRBV28 to TRBJ1-2; D is ambiguous. CDR1 and CDR2 from the germline V gene are MDHEN and SYDVKM. V dropped 8 bases and J dropped 0 bases, with 16 bases sitting between them. The CDR3 is made up of 15 amino acids. The CDR3 sequence is CASSGRKIANYGYTF. The CDR3 region has the DNA TGTGCCAGCTCTGGGAGGAAAATAGCTAACTATGGCTACACCTTC.

The V and J genes are TRBV5-1 and TRBJ1-5; D ambiguous. Trimming left V 0 bases short and J 9 bases short, with 13 bases between. The germline CDR1 and CDR2 sequences are SGHRS and YFSETQ. This CDR3 region has 14 residues. CDR3 loop: CASSLGAGYGPQHF. CDR3 sequence (DNA): TGCGCCAGCAGCTTGGGGGCGGGGTACGGGCCCCAGCATTTT.